This passage covers 32 T cell receptor beta chains from one sample sequenced in a study of CD8 T cells in Susac syndrome. When the RNA was reverse transcribed, random hexamers were used with an input of roughly 0.45 to 1 ug. TCRdb called the immunoSEQ multiplex PCR reads again in MiXCR, with one record for every CDR3 protein. The sample carries about 240,000 distinct CDR3 sequences, approximately 95% recorded once. Sequencing input: CD4+ T cells from PBMCs. Receptors were obtained from a human donor with Susac syndrome.

This chain links TRBV6-5 with TRBJ2-7; 8 bases line up with TRBD2. The CDR3 consists of 14 residues. Losses at the gene ends were 10 bases for V and 3 bases for J; bases not matched to a gene: 11. CDR1 and CDR2 from the germline V gene are MNHEY and SVGAGI. As DNA, the CDR3 is TGTGCCATCGGGGGGGGTCCGGGAGGCTACGAGCAGTACTTC. It translates to CAIGGGPGGYEQYF.

The rearrangement uses TRBV29-1 and TRBJ2-3, with TRBD2 matching over 7 bases. V lost 5 bases and J lost 4; bases outside the gene matches: 9. There are 14 residues in the CDR3. Germline V CDR1 and CDR2: SQVTM, ANQGSEA. The CDR3 sequence: CSVLTSLTSDTQYF. The CDR3 DNA reads TGCAGCGTTTTGACTAGCCTGACCTCAGATACGCAGTATTTT.

This chain uses TRBV12-3 or TRBV12-4 with TRBJ2-1, with D unclear. The CDR3 is made up of 12 amino acids. The V end lost 3 bases, the J end lost 5 bases, and 5 bases lay between the germline ends. The CDR3 DNA sequence: TGTGCCAGCAGTTTCCTCGACAATGAGCAGTTCTTC. Translation gives CASSFLDNEQFF.

CDR3 residues: CSAPDRGNHEQYF. The DNA of the CDR3 is TGCAGTGCTCCTGACAGGGGCAACCACGAGCAGTACTTC. This chain joins TRBV20-1 and TRBJ2-7, with 8 bases aligning to TRBD1. This CDR3 contains 13 residues. Unmatched junction bases numbered 8, after V lost 5 bases and J lost 5 bases. Germline V gene data show CDR1 as DFQATT and CDR2 as SNEGSKA (reference sequence).

The chain recombines TRBV19 with TRBJ2-1; D gene ambiguous. V lost 1 base to trimming and J lost 10 bases, with 8 bases between them. This CDR3 has 12 amino acids. CDR1 LNHDA and CDR2 SQIVND come from the germline V gene (reference sequence). DNA for the CDR3: TGTGCCAGTAGTATAGGTGGGCCGGAGCAGTTCTTC. It codes for CASSIGGPEQFF.

The genes are TRBV13 and TRBJ2-7; D perhaps matches TRBD1 (6 bases). Germline lookup yields CDR1 PRHDT and CDR2 FYEKMQ (reference sequence). The length of the CDR3 is 13 residues. The V end was cut by 3 bases, the J end by 5 bases, with 11 bases between. The CDR3 loop is CASSLGRGDEQYF. DNA of the CDR3: TGTGCCAGCAGCTTGGGCAGGGGAGACGAGCAGTACTTC.

J is TRBJ2-3 and V is TRBV20-1, with no clear D. Germline loops: CDR1 DFQATT, CDR2 SNEGSKA (reference sequence). V was pared by 7 bases and J by 0 bases, with 8 bases between. The CDR3 sequence is 12 residues long. CDR3 region: CSGRPSTDTQYF. The CDR3, as DNA: TGCAGTGGCAGACCGAGCACAGATACGCAGTATTTT.

The gene calls are TRBV9 and TRBJ1-3; D call uncertain. V was pared by 0 bases and J by 0 bases, with 4 bases between. The CDR3 is 14 amino acids. Germline assignment: CDR1 SGDLS and CDR2 YYNGEE. In DNA, the CDR3 is TGTGCCAGCAGCGTAGGTTTCTCTGGAAACACCATATATTTT. Amino acid sequence: CASSVGFSGNTIYF. The complete variable domain, with remaining parts taken from reference TRBV9 and TRBJ1-3, reads DSGVTQTPKHLITATGQRVTLRCSPRSGDLSVYWYQQSLDQGLQFLIQYYNGEERAKGNILERFSAQQFPDLHSELNLSSLELGDSALYFCASSVGFSGNTIYFGEGSWLTVV.

The DNA of the CDR3 is TGCAGTGCTAGCGGATACTCGGGAAAAGAGACCCAGTACTTC. It translates to CSASGYSGKETQYF. This chain connects TRBV20-1 to TRBJ2-5; a weak D match, TRBD2 (5 bases). This CDR3 contains 14 residues. CDR1 DFQATT and CDR2 SNEGSKA come from the germline V gene (reference sequence). Between the trimmed V and J ends, which lost 3 bases and 3 bases, there was a span of 14 bases.

This chain links TRBV5-6 with TRBJ2-4, with D possibly TRBD1 on 5 matching bases. The CDR3 has 14 residues. V lost 3 bases to trimming and J lost 11 bases, with 18 bases between them. Germline V gene sequence: CDR1 SGHDT, CDR2 YYEEEE. The DNA for the CDR3 is TGTGCCAGCAGCTCTGCGTCTGGGGCCGGGCTTCAGTACTTC. Its protein is CASSSASGAGLQYF.

V and J are TRBV11-2 and TRBJ2-5; no firm D call. V lost 1 base, J lost 2 bases, and 5 bases lay in between. CDR3 length equals 13 residues. Germline V gene data show CDR1 as SGHAT and CDR2 as FQNNGV. CDR3 loop: CASSLVAQETQYF. The CDR3, as DNA: TGTGCCAGCAGCTTAGTGGCACAAGAGACCCAGTACTTC.

Here the CDR3 DNA reads TGTGCCAGCAGCCCAATGGGGGGCAGGATTAATCAGCCCCAGCATTTT. Its protein is CASSPMGGRINQPQHF. This chain links TRBV12-3 or TRBV12-4 with TRBJ1-5, with a weak D call TRBD1 (6 bases). Trimming pared 6 bases from V and 4 bases from J, leaving 19 bases between. This CDR3 contains 16 residues.

The CDR3 nucleotides read TGCAGTGCTAGCGGGGCGCCTAACCAGCCCCAGCATTTT. It encodes CSASGAPNQPQHF. The chain links TRBV20-1 to TRBJ1-5; TRBD1 might be the D (5 bases). The V and J ends lost 3 bases and 7 bases respectively, with 13 bases between them. The germline V gene has CDR1 DFQATT and CDR2 SNEGSKA (reference sequence). The CDR3 length is 13 residues.

The table lists this clonotype with a count of one. This chain uses TRBV27 with TRBJ2-1, with D unresolved. Trimming took off 0 bases at V and 4 bases at J, with 13 bases between the two ends. The CDR3 extends over 16 amino acids. Germline V gene sequence: CDR1 MNHEY, CDR2 SMNVEV (reference sequence). For the CDR3, the DNA is TGTGCCAGCAGTTTATCGTCTATAAGGGCATACAATGAGCAGTTCTTC. It codes for CASSLSSIRAYNEQFF.

The chain joins TRBV5-1 to TRBJ2-1, with 10 bases aligning to TRBD2. The CDR3 length is 17 residues. Germline CDR1 SGHRS, CDR2 YFSETQ. J gave up 3 bases and V 0 bases, and 6 bases lay outside the gene matches. The CDR3, as DNA: TGCGCCAGCAGCTTGGAGCTCCGGACTAGCGGCTACAATGAGCAGTTCTTC. Translated, it gives CASSLELRTSGYNEQFF. The full variable domain, completed using reference TRBV5-1 and TRBJ2-1, is KAGVTQTPRYLIKTRGQQVTLSCSPISGHRSVSWYQQTPGQGLQFLFEYFSETQRNKGNFPGRFSGRQFSNSRSEMNVSTLELGDSALYLCASSLELRTSGYNEQFFGPGTRLTVL.

The V call is TRBV6-6, the J call TRBJ2-7; weak D call: TRBD1 (5 bases). Trimming cost V 5 bases and J 4 bases, with 9 bases left between them. CDR1 and CDR2 (germline): MNHNY, SVGAGI (reference sequence). The CDR3 has 12 amino acids. The chain's CDR3 is CASSMTAYEQYF. CDR3 DNA: TGTGCCAGCAGTATGACAGCGTACGAGCAGTACTTC.

The chain carries TRBV28 and TRBJ1-2; tentatively, D is TRBD1 (5 bases). Trimming took off 8 bases at V and 2 bases at J, with 12 bases between the two ends. Looked up from germline, CDR1 is MDHEN and CDR2 is SYDVKM. This CDR3 is built from 13 residues. The CDR3 loop reads CASLPGRNYGYTF. The CDR3 nucleotides are TGTGCCAGCCTTCCGGGGCGGAACTATGGCTACACCTTC.

V usage is TRBV4-1 and J usage is TRBJ2-3; D remains unclear. This CDR3 has 14 residues. Between the trimmed V and J ends, which lost 0 bases and 4 bases, there was a span of 8 bases. Germline-derived CDR1 and CDR2 are MGHRA and YSYEKL. The CDR3 DNA reads as TGCGCCAGCAGCCAAGACGTCCGCGCAGATACGCAGTATTTT. This translates into CASSQDVRADTQYF.

This clonotype was seen only once. The V call is TRBV5-6, the J call TRBJ2-5, with 12 bases matching TRBD2. The V and J ends lost 4 bases and 5 bases, in that order; junction bases with no gene match: 3. The CDR3 extends over 14 amino acids. Germline V gene sequence: CDR1 SGHDT, CDR2 YYEEEE. In nucleotides, the CDR3 is TGTGCCAGCAGCCCGACTAGCGGGAGTGAGACCCAGTACTTC. Protein sequence: CASSPTSGSETQYF.

The sample holds one count of this clonotype. The CDR3 reads CSVGGESNTGELFF. CDR3 nucleotide sequence: TGCAGCGTGGGGGGGGAGTCGAACACCGGGGAGCTGTTTTTT. The genes are TRBV29-1 and TRBJ2-2; 7 nucleotides line up with TRBD2. V lost 6 bases, J lost 0 bases, and 4 bases stayed unmatched. CDR3 length equals 14 residues. Germline CDR1 reads SQVTM; CDR2 reads ANQGSEA.

This clonotype was seen just once. Here the CDR3 reads CASSSHLGIKETQYF. CDR3 in DNA: TGTGCCAGCAGCTCGCATCTAGGAATTAAAGAGACCCAGTACTTC. The J gene is TRBJ2-5, the V gene TRBV7-2; D ambiguous. This CDR3 has 15 residues. Deletions cut 4 bases from V and 3 bases from J, with 15 bases between. Germline V gene data show CDR1 as SGHTA and CDR2 as FQGNSA.

Here the CDR3 DNA reads TGCAGCATGACACAGGGCGGGACTGGCGAGCAGTACTTC. This codes for CSMTQGGTGEQYF. The chain combines TRBV29-1 with TRBJ2-7; perhaps D is TRBD1 or TRBD2 (6 bases each). The CDR3 extends over 13 amino acids. Deletions cut 8 bases from V and 6 bases from J, with 20 bases between. The germline CDR1 and CDR2 sequences are SQVTM and ANQGSEA.

The genes are TRBV5-1 and TRBJ2-7; 8 bases align to TRBD1. The CDR3 is 15 amino acids. Germline loops: CDR1 SGHRS, CDR2 YFSETQ. V gave up 1 base and J gave up 2 bases; unmatched junction bases: 5. CDR3 nucleotides: TGCGCCAGCAGCTTGACGACCAGGGGGCCCTACGAGCAGTACTTC. Its translation is CASSLTTRGPYEQYF.

This chain uses TRBV20-1 with TRBJ2-1; 8 nucleotides align to TRBD2. CDR1 is DFQATT, CDR2 SNEGSKA, per germline (reference sequence). V lost 5 bases to trimming and J lost 7 bases; unmatched junction nucleotides: 19. The CDR3 has 17 amino acids. The CDR3 nucleotides read TGCAGTGCTTCCTCTGTAGGCGGAGCGGGGGTCAAAAATGAGCAGTTCTTC. Its protein is CSASSVGGAGVKNEQFF.

V gene TRBV12-3 or TRBV12-4 combines with J gene TRBJ2-1; a possible D gene is TRBD2 (5 bases). V lost 1 base to trimming and J lost 3 bases, with 10 bases between them. CDR3 size: 15 residues. The chain's CDR3 is CASSLEYRGYNEQFF. In DNA form, the CDR3 reads TGTGCCAGCAGTTTAGAATACCGGGGCTACAATGAGCAGTTCTTC.

V usage is TRBV30 and J usage is TRBJ1-2, with no clear D. V dropped 3 bases and J dropped 7 bases, with 18 bases sitting between them. CDR3 length: 14 amino acids. Per the germline V gene, CDR1 is GTSNPN and CDR2 is SVGIG (reference sequence). The CDR3 is CAWRTAGSYGGYTF. CDR3 bases: TGTGCCTGGAGGACGGCGGGGAGTTATGGTGGCTACACCTTC.

The V gene is TRBV15, the J gene TRBJ1-2; a weak D match, TRBD1 (6 bases). The germline V gene encodes CDR1 LNHNV and CDR2 YYDKDF (reference sequence). Trimming took 3 bases from V and 5 from J, leaving 13 bases between them. The CDR3 contains 14 residues. As DNA, the CDR3 is TGTGCCACCAGCAGGCCCCAGGGGCCTTATGGCTACACCTTC. Protein: CATSRPQGPYGYTF.

This chain uses TRBV6-1 with TRBJ1-5, with 12 bases that match TRBD1. Germline CDR1 is MNHNS and CDR2 is SASEGT. The CDR3 sequence is 18 residues long. V was pared by 6 bases and J by 2 bases, with 11 bases of the junction left unmatched. As DNA, the CDR3 is TGTGCCAGCAGGGTTGGGACAGGGGGCAATTTAGGCAATCAGCCCCAGCATTTT. This gives the protein CASRVGTGGNLGNQPQHF.

DNA of the CDR3: TGTGCCAGCAGTACGGCGGGTACATACGAGCCACAGTTCTTC. Protein product: CASSTAGTYEPQFF. This chain uses TRBV28 with TRBJ2-1, with a possible D match to TRBD2 (5 bases). V lost 5 bases, J lost 13 bases, and 21 bases lay in between. Germline V gene sequence: CDR1 MDHEN, CDR2 SYDVKM. The CDR3 runs to 14 residues.

J is TRBJ2-6 and V is TRBV21-1; the table's D call of TRBD1 was not tested on the DNA. TRBV21-1 is noted as a pseudogene. This CDR3 comprises 15 residues. The CDR3 sequence is CAGYRERSGANVLTF. The CDR3 DNA is TGTGCCGGCTACAGGGAACGCTCTGGGGCCAACGTCCTGACTTTC.

The chain links TRBV7-9 to TRBJ2-7; TRBD2 agrees at 7 bases. The CDR3 sequence is 15 residues long. Germline CDR1 reads SEHNR; CDR2 reads FQNEAQ (reference sequence). The V and J ends lost 5 bases and 3 bases, in that order; junction bases with no gene match: 10. Written as DNA, the CDR3 is TGTGCCAGCAGCCCCATCCGGTCTAGCGGCTACGAGCAGTACTTC. This translates into CASSPIRSSGYEQYF.

The CDR3 DNA reads TGTGCCATCAGTGAGTCATCAGGGAGGGATTTCTTT. Protein sequence: CAISESSGRDFF. The chain employs TRBV10-3 and TRBJ1-1; tentative D call: TRBD1 (5 bases). The CDR3 contains 12 residues. Trimming removed 0 bases from V and 13 bases from J, with 12 bases in between. The germline CDR1 and CDR2 sequences are ENHRY and SYGVKD.